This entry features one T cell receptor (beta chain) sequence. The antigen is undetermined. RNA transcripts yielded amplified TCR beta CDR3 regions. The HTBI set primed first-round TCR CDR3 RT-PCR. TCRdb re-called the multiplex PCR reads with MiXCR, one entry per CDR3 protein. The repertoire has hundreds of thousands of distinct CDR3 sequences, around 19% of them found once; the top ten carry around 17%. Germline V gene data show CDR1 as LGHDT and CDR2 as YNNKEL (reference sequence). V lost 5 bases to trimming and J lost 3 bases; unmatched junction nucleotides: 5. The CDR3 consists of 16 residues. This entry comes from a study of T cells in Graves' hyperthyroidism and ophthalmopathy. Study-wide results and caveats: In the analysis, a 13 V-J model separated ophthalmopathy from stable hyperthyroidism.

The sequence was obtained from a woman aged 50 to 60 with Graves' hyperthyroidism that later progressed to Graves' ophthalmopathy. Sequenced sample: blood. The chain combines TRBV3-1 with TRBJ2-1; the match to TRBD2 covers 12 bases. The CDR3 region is CASSTLAGGLYNEQFF. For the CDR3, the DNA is TGTGCCAGCAGCACACTAGCGGGGGGCCTCTACAATGAGCAGTTCTTC.